This T cell receptor beta chain was recorded in a study of cytomegalovirus exposure and HLA in healthy donors. Per the germline V gene, CDR1 is MNHNS and CDR2 is SASEGT. The CDR3 is made up of 15 amino acids. V was pared by 5 bases and J by 5 bases, with 13 bases between. Primers: 60 Vbeta forward and 13 Jbeta reverse. Sequenced by immunoSEQ multiplex PCR; TCRdb stores in-frame clones only, minus some. The table records over 130,000 clones, about 80% of them present only once. The chain uses TRBV6-1 and TRBJ1-6; D unresolved. The receptor was isolated from a man younger than 40 in good health and CMV-seropositive. Sequencing was carried out using PBMCs. The CDR3 nucleotides read TGTGCCAGCAGTCATTCGGACGGGGATAATTCACCCCTCCACTTT. Its protein is CASSHSDGDNSPLHF.